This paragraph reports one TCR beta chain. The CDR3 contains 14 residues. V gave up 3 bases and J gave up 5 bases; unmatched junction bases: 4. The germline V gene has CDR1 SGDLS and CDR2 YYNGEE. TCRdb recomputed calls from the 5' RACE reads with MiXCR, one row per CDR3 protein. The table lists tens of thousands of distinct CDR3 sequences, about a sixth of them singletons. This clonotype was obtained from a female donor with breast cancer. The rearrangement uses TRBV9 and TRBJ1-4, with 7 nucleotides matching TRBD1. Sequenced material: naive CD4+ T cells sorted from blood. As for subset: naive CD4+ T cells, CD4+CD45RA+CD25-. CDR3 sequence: CASSGGQRNEKLFF. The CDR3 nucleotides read TGTGCCAGCAGCGGGGGACAGCGAAATGAAAAACTGTTTTTT. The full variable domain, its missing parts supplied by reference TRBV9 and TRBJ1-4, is DSGVTQTPKHLITATGQRVTLRCSPRSGDLSVYWYQQSLDQGLQFLIQYYNGEERAKGNILERFSAQQFPDLHSELNLSSLELGDSALYFCASSGGQRNEKLFFGSGTQLSVL.